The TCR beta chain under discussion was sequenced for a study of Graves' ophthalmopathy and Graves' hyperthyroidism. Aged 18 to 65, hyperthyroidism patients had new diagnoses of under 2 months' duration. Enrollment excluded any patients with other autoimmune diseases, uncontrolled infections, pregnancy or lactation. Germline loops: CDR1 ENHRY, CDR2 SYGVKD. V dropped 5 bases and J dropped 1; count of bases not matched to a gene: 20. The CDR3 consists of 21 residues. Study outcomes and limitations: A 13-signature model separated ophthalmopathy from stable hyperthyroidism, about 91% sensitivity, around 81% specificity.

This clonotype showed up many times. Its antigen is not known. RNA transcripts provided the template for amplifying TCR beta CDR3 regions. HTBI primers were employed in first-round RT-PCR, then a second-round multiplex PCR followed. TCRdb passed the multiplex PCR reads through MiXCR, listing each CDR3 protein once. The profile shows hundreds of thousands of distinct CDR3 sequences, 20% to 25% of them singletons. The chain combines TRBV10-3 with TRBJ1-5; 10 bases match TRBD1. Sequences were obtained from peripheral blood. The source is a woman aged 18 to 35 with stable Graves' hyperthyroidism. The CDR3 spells CAISKLAGTGAQGMSNQPQHF. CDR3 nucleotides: TGTGCCATCAGTAAACTTGCCGGGACAGGGGCTCAGGGTATGAGCAATCAGCCCCAGCATTTT.